These 11 T cell receptor beta chains came from one sample sequenced in a study of blood T cell repertoires in COVID-19 (dated by TCRdb to 2019 to 2021). The library was made by the immunoSEQ multiplex PCR assay. TCRdb re-hosts the immuneACCESS table, in-frame sequences only. Its copies lack some clones; in the studies checked, an unresolved V gene accounts for under half of them, and the cause for the rest is not known. The sample records about 130,000 clones, roughly 79% of which are singletons. The ten largest clones represent roughly 20% of the sample. Sequencing was carried out using peripheral blood. The receptors originated from a man of 80 years or more with acute or convalescent COVID-19.

The chain employs TRBV6-6 and TRBJ2-5; D might be TRBD2 (5 bases). CDR1 is MNHNY and CDR2 is SVGAGI in the germline V gene (reference sequence). This CDR3 comprises 13 residues. The germline V and J ends were trimmed by 5 bases and 2 bases, with 9 bases remaining between them. Here the CDR3 reads CASSRTAQETQYF. CDR3 in DNA: TGTGCCAGCAGTCGGACTGCTCAAGAGACCCAGTACTTC.

The V gene is TRBV28, the J gene TRBJ1-5; the D gene is possibly TRBD1 (6 bases). CDR3 length equals 16 residues. CDR1 and CDR2 (germline): MDHEN, SYDVKM. V was shortened by 1 base and J by 2 bases, with 12 bases between the two germline ends. For the CDR3, the DNA is TGTGCCAGCAGTTTATCTCGGGGGGCTCGCAATCAGCCCCAGCATTTT. Translated, it gives CASSLSRGARNQPQHF.

The rearrangement uses TRBV6-5 and TRBJ1-1; TRBD1 might be the D (6 bases). V lost 6 bases and J 5 bases, leaving 16 bases between the germline ends. In germline, CDR1 is MNHEY, CDR2 SVGAGI. The CDR3 covers 14 residues. The CDR3 is CASRLGGPRTEAFF. The CDR3, as DNA: TGTGCCAGCAGACTAGGGGGTCCAAGGACTGAAGCTTTCTTT.

The chain recombines TRBV5-4 with TRBJ2-1, with D possibly matching TRBD2 (5 bases). CDR3 length: 16 residues. V was clipped by 0 bases and J by 2 bases, with 12 bases between them. Germline loops: CDR1 SGHNT, CDR2 YYREEE (reference sequence). The CDR3, as DNA: TGTGCCAGCAGCTTGGACGGGGTAGGGACCTACAATGAGCAGTTCTTC. This sequence encodes CASSLDGVGTYNEQFF.

This chain joins TRBV5-4 and TRBJ2-5, with 9 nucleotides matching TRBD2. With 4 bases clipped from V and 2 bases from J, the junction kept 12 bases outside the gene matches. From germline, CDR1 is SGHNT and CDR2 YYREEE (reference sequence). The CDR3 runs to 17 residues. The CDR3 nucleotides are TGTGCCAGCAGCAATCGGGGAGTAGCGGGGGCACAAGAGACCCAGTACTTC. Translating it yields CASSNRGVAGAQETQYF.

The V call is TRBV7-2, the J call TRBJ1-5; D is undetermined. Trimming cost V 5 bases and J 5 bases, with 16 bases left between them. The germline V gene encodes CDR1 SGHTA and CDR2 FQGNSA. This CDR3 spans 15 amino acids. CDR3 in amino acids: CASSPRAGTDQPQHF. DNA for the CDR3: TGTGCCAGCAGCCCAAGAGCGGGTACAGATCAGCCCCAGCATTTT.

This sequence joins TRBV19 and TRBJ2-3, with 7 nucleotides matching TRBD2. CDR3 size: 19 residues. Germline assignment: CDR1 LNHDA and CDR2 SQIVND (reference sequence). The trim removed 5 bases at V and 1 base at J, leaving 18 bases unmatched. CDR3 loop: CASSPGSSGSGRRTDTQYF. CDR3 nucleotide sequence: TGTGCCAGTAGTCCCGGAAGTAGCGGGTCCGGCCGGCGCACAGATACGCAGTATTTT.

J is TRBJ1-4 and V is TRBV7-2; 8 nucleotides align to TRBD1. Unmatched junction bases numbered 3, after V lost 5 bases and J lost 4 bases. Germline V gives CDR1 SGHTA, CDR2 FQGNSA. The CDR3 spans 14 residues. CDR3 in amino acids: CASSLTGVNEKLFF. The CDR3 DNA reads TGTGCCAGCAGCCTGACAGGGGTTAATGAAAAACTGTTTTTT.

V is TRBV28 and J is TRBJ2-6; D unresolved. The CDR3 spans 16 residues. The V end lost 5 bases, the J end lost 0 bases, and 11 bases lay between the germline ends. Germline values: CDR1 MDHEN, CDR2 SYDVKM. CDR3 region: CASSPSTVSGANVLTF. The CDR3 nucleotides are TGTGCCAGCAGTCCATCGACTGTCTCTGGGGCCAACGTCCTGACTTTC.

This rearrangement joins TRBV6-5 to TRBJ1-1; possibly TRBD1 for D (5 bases). CDR3 length equals 14 residues. The germline CDR1 and CDR2 sequences are MNHEY and SVGAGI. The ends were cut back, 2 bases at V and 1 base at J, with 8 bases in the middle. In DNA form, the CDR3 reads TGTGCCAGCAGTTACGTACAGGCGAACACTGAAGCTTTCTTT. This translates into CASSYVQANTEAFF.

In this sample, this clone turned up once. The chain employs TRBV3-1 (or the pseudogene TRBV3-2) and TRBJ2-2; 8 bases are a match to TRBD2. Trimming at V came to 4 bases and at J to 6 bases, leaving 10 bases not matched to a gene. CDR1 and CDR2 (germline): LGHDT, YNNKEL (reference sequence). The CDR3 extends over 16 amino acids. The DNA of the CDR3 is TGTGCCAGCAGCCCCCTGGGGAGCGGGGGTGCCGGGGAGCTGTTTTTT. Translating it yields CASSPLGSGGAGELFF.